The 32 T cell receptor beta chains listed next were all sequenced from one sample in a study of CD8 T cells in Susac syndrome. Random hexamers primed reverse transcription of about 0.45 to 1 ug RNA. TCRdb re-called the immunoSEQ multiplex PCR reads through MiXCR, storing one row per CDR3 protein. The repertoire includes 150,000 to 200,000 distinct CDR3 sequences, 95% of them detected once, and around 0.16% sits in the top ten. The sequencing input was CD8+ T cells from PBMCs. The receptors originated from a human donor with Susac syndrome.

The chain uses TRBV20-1 and TRBJ1-2, with D maybe TRBD1 (6 bases). The CDR3 extends over 13 amino acids. Germline V gives CDR1 DFQATT, CDR2 SNEGSKA (reference sequence). Trimming stripped 5 bases from V and 4 bases from J, with 14 bases between. The CDR3 DNA follows: TGCAGTGCTGGGGGCAGGGGATCCTATGGCTACACCTTC. The encoded protein is CSAGGRGSYGYTF.

The chain carries TRBV29-1 and TRBJ1-2; D is ambiguous. Germline V lookup: CDR1 SQVTM, CDR2 ANQGSEA. This CDR3 is built from 11 residues. V was pared by 7 bases and J by 5 bases, with 11 bases between. For the CDR3, the DNA is TGCAGCGCCCCTTTATTGTATGGCTACACCTTC. It encodes CSAPLLYGYTF.

DNA for the CDR3: TGTGCCAGCAGCTCGGTTTCGGGGGCCTTTGAAGCTTTCTTT. Amino acid sequence: CASSSVSGAFEAFF. The V gene is TRBV11-2, the J gene TRBJ1-1, with D perhaps TRBD1 (6 bases). CDR1 is SGHAT, CDR2 FQNNGV, per germline. Trimming removed 4 bases at V and 7 bases at J, with 16 bases between. The CDR3 is 14 residues long.

This clonotype showed up just once. The chain links TRBV30 to TRBJ2-7; possible D gene TRBD1, 6 bases. The CDR3 consists of 11 residues. V was cut by 1 base and J by 6 bases, with 7 bases left in between. Germline V gene lookup returns CDR1 GTSNPN and CDR2 SVGIG (reference sequence). In DNA form, the CDR3 reads TGTGCCTGGAGTGGAGGGGGCGAGCAGTACTTC. It specifies CAWSGGGEQYF.

The rearrangement uses TRBV9 and TRBJ2-7; TRBD2 is a possible D gene (6 bases). CDR1 SGDLS and CDR2 YYNGEE come from the germline V gene. CDR3 size: 14 residues. Between the trimmed V and J ends, which lost 0 bases and 6 bases, there was a span of 13 bases. CDR3 protein: CASSVASGSGEQYF. Written as DNA, the CDR3 is TGTGCCAGCAGCGTAGCCAGCGGGTCGGGCGAGCAGTACTTC.

The chain is built from TRBV11-2 and TRBJ1-6, with a tentative D call TRBD1 (6 bases). CDR1 and CDR2 from the germline V gene are SGHAT and FQNNGV. This CDR3 is built from 13 residues. Between the trimmed V and J ends, which lost 3 bases and 9 bases, there was a span of 9 bases. The CDR3 protein is CASSLAGASPLHF. CDR3 nucleotides: TGTGCCAGCAGCTTGGCAGGGGCTTCACCCCTCCACTTT.

V is TRBV5-6 and J is TRBJ2-4, with D possibly being TRBD2 (5 bases). V was clipped by 6 bases and J by 11 bases, with 27 bases between them. In germline, CDR1 is SGHDT, CDR2 YYEEEE. This CDR3 spans 16 amino acids. The CDR3: CASTVGGALQSLFQYF. The CDR3 DNA reads as TGTGCCAGCACCGTTGGAGGCGCCCTACAGAGTCTGTTTCAGTACTTC.

CDR3 DNA sequence: TGCGCCAGCAGCTTGGTATCCAGGACTTTAAACACTGAAGCTTTCTTT. It yields the protein CASSLVSRTLNTEAFF. The V call is TRBV5-1, the J call TRBJ1-1; D is uncertain. The CDR3 runs 16 residues. Germline V CDR1 and CDR2: SGHRS, YFSETQ. V shed 0 bases and J shed 2 bases, with 14 bases lying between them. The full variable domain, rest sourced from reference TRBV5-1 and TRBJ1-1, is KAGVTQTPRYLIKTRGQQVTLSCSPISGHRSVSWYQQTPGQGLQFLFEYFSETQRNKGNFPGRFSGRQFSNSRSEMNVSTLELGDSALYLCASSLVSRTLNTEAFFGQGTRLTVV.

CDR3 protein: CASSDNYGYTF. In nucleotides, the CDR3 is TGTGCCAGCAGTGATAACTATGGCTACACCTTC. The chain links TRBV2 to TRBJ1-2; no firm D call. This CDR3 is built from 11 residues. Trimming removed 3 bases from V and 1 base from J, with 0 bases in between. From germline, CDR1 is SNHLY and CDR2 FYNNEI.

This clonotype came up a few times. The chain recombines TRBV12-3 or TRBV12-4 with TRBJ1-2, with D unclear. V was shortened by 8 bases and J by 6 bases, with 16 bases between the two germline ends. This CDR3 contains 13 residues. CDR3 nucleotide sequence: TGTGCCAGCCTCGGGCAACTCCTAAATGGCTACACCTTC. Translation gives CASLGQLLNGYTF.

The chain employs TRBV9 and TRBJ2-7; 7 bases map to TRBD1. The germline gives CDR1 SGDLS, CDR2 YYNGEE. The CDR3 length is 14 residues. V lost 0 bases and J lost 6; bases outside the gene matches: 6. CDR3 nucleotide sequence: TGTGCCAGCAGCGTAGTTTCAGGGGGTTCCGAGCAGTACTTC. Residues: CASSVVSGGSEQYF.

The V call is TRBV3-1, the J call TRBJ1-2, with 8 positions matching TRBD1. The CDR3 consists of 12 residues. Looked up from germline, CDR1 is LGHDT and CDR2 is YNNKEL (reference sequence). V was clipped by 3 bases and J by 6 bases; unmatched bases: 0. The CDR3 sequence is CASSQTGDGYTF. CDR3 coding DNA: TGTGCCAGCAGCCAGACAGGGGATGGCTACACCTTC.

The rearrangement joins TRBV7-9 to TRBJ2-7; D might be TRBD1 or TRBD2, each matching 5 bases. Between the trimmed V and J ends, which lost 4 bases and 8 bases, there was a span of 15 bases. This CDR3 has 13 residues. The germline V gene encodes CDR1 SEHNR and CDR2 FQNEAQ (reference sequence). The CDR3 nucleotides are TGTGCCAGCAGCTCTCCCGGGACGGTGAAGCAGTACTTC. Translated, it gives CASSSPGTVKQYF.

For the CDR3, the DNA is TGTGCCAGCAGCGTGGGGGGGGGAGAAGAAGCTTTCTTT. Residues: CASSVGGGEEAFF. The rearrangement joins TRBV9 to TRBJ1-1; D is perhaps TRBD1 (5 bases). This CDR3 contains 13 residues. The V end was cut by 2 bases, the J end by 8 bases, with 13 bases between. Germline V gene lookup returns CDR1 SGDLS and CDR2 YYNGEE. The full variable domain, completed using reference TRBV9 and TRBJ1-1, is DSGVTQTPKHLITATGQRVTLRCSPRSGDLSVYWYQQSLDQGLQFLIQYYNGEERAKGNILERFSAQQFPDLHSELNLSSLELGDSALYFCASSVGGGEEAFFGQGTRLTVV.

The rearrangement joins TRBV7-9 to TRBJ1-4; 7 bases are a match to TRBD1. The CDR3 is made up of 15 amino acids. Per the germline V gene, CDR1 is SEHNR and CDR2 is FQNEAQ (reference sequence). V was clipped by 3 bases and J by 8 bases; unmatched bases: 9. The CDR3, as DNA: TGTGCCAGCAGCTTGACCGACAGGGTCCGGGAAAAACTGTTTTTT. It is translated as CASSLTDRVREKLFF.

This chain connects TRBV30 to TRBJ1-2, with 7 bases identical to TRBD1. The germline V gene has CDR1 GTSNPN and CDR2 SVGIG (reference sequence). The CDR3 covers 12 residues. The J segment lost 9 bases and the V segment lost 3 bases, leaving 7 bases of the junction unmatched. The CDR3 sequence is CAWSIDRDRYTF. CDR3 in DNA: TGTGCCTGGAGCATCGACAGGGATCGCTACACCTTC.

The chain is built from TRBV6-5 and TRBJ1-1; no clear D. CDR3 length: 11 amino acids. CDR1 MNHEY and CDR2 SVGAGI come from the germline V gene. V dropped 7 bases and J dropped 6 bases, with 9 bases sitting between them. CDR3 sequence (DNA): TGTGCCAGCATCCACAGCTCTGAAGCTTTCTTT. Its protein product is CASIHSSEAFF.

This clonotype was seen only once. This chain connects TRBV11-2 to TRBJ2-7, with 9 bases matching TRBD1. Trimming at V came to 6 bases and at J to 5 bases, leaving 8 bases not matched to a gene. The CDR3 loop spans 14 amino acids. Germline lookup yields CDR1 SGHAT and CDR2 FQNNGV. CDR3 in DNA: TGTGCCAGCAGTTCAACAGGGGGCAGCGACGAGCAGTACTTC. Translating it yields CASSSTGGSDEQYF.

The chain combines TRBV27 with TRBJ1-2, with D unresolved. This CDR3 has 13 amino acids. CDR1 MNHEY and CDR2 SMNVEV come from the germline V gene (reference sequence). V was cut by 4 bases and J by 4 bases, with 10 bases left in between. This CDR3 is CASSSGLFYGYTF. The CDR3, as DNA: TGTGCCAGCAGTTCTGGGCTGTTCTATGGCTACACCTTC.

The gene calls are TRBV7-9 and TRBJ2-7, with 9 bases identical to TRBD2. Losses at the gene ends were 8 bases for V and 2 bases for J; bases not matched to a gene: 10. This CDR3 is 15 amino acids long. CDR1 SEHNR and CDR2 FQNEAQ come from the germline V gene (reference sequence). The chain's CDR3 is CASRGEREAPYEQYF. DNA of the CDR3: TGTGCCAGCCGCGGGGAGCGGGAGGCCCCCTACGAGCAGTACTTC.

The rearrangement joins TRBV2 to TRBJ2-5, with 9 positions matching TRBD2. V dropped 4 bases and J dropped 1; count of bases not matched to a gene: 4. The germline V gene encodes CDR1 SNHLY and CDR2 FYNNEI. The CDR3 has 15 residues. The CDR3 DNA reads TGTGCCAGCAGTGTTTGGACTAGCGCCCAAGAGACCCAGTACTTC. Amino acid sequence: CASSVWTSAQETQYF.

This rearrangement joins TRBV9 to TRBJ2-5, with 9 bases lining up with TRBD2. CDR1 SGDLS and CDR2 YYNGEE come from the germline V gene. The CDR3 loop spans 16 amino acids. The junction had 10 bases not matched to a gene; V was cut back by 2 bases and J by 5 bases. CDR3 protein: CASSVGAGGRWETQYF. The DNA of the CDR3 is TGTGCCAGCAGCGTTGGAGCGGGGGGCCGATGGGAGACCCAGTACTTC.

This sequence joins TRBV20-1 and TRBJ2-1; the D gene is possibly TRBD2 (5 bases). The germline CDR1 and CDR2 sequences are DFQATT and SNEGSKA (reference sequence). This CDR3 comprises 10 residues. Trimming cost V 6 bases and J 7 bases, with 7 bases left between them. DNA for the CDR3: TGCAGTGCCGAGGGTAATGAGCAGTTCTTC. It yields the protein CSAEGNEQFF.

The gene calls are TRBV29-1 and TRBJ1-1, with a tentative D call TRBD1 (6 bases). Per germline, CDR1 SQVTM and CDR2 ANQGSEA. The CDR3 covers 13 residues. Trimming removed 4 bases from V and 3 bases from J, with 12 bases in between. The CDR3 DNA reads TGCAGCGTTGTCCCTGGACAGTACACTGAAGCTTTCTTT. Translated, it gives CSVVPGQYTEAFF.

This clonotype appeared a few times. V is TRBV9 and J is TRBJ2-7, with D tentatively TRBD1 (5 bases). This CDR3 spans 14 amino acids. The V end lost 0 bases, the J end lost 2 bases, and 9 bases lay between the germline ends. The germline V gene has CDR1 SGDLS and CDR2 YYNGEE. Here the CDR3 reads CASSVGGRAYEQYF. CDR3 DNA: TGTGCCAGCAGCGTAGGCGGCAGGGCCTACGAGCAGTACTTC.

V and J are TRBV29-1 and TRBJ1-1; no clear D. V lost 5 bases, J lost 7 bases, and 17 bases lay in between. The CDR3 contains 13 residues. Per germline, CDR1 SQVTM and CDR2 ANQGSEA. The CDR3 region has the DNA TGCAGCGTTAAGACCAGGAATACTGGTGAAGCTTTCTTT. This encodes CSVKTRNTGEAFF.

The V and J genes are TRBV3-1 and TRBJ2-7; D might be TRBD1 (6 bases). V lost 2 bases to trimming and J lost 3 bases, with 11 bases between them. CDR1 is LGHDT, CDR2 YNNKEL, per germline (reference sequence). The length of the CDR3 is 14 residues. The CDR3 DNA reads TGTGCCAGCAGCCAACCGGACAGATTCTACGAGCAGTACTTC. Translated, it gives CASSQPDRFYEQYF.

The J gene is TRBJ2-1, the V gene TRBV6-5; D gene ambiguous. V gave up 0 bases and J gave up 0 bases, with 15 bases separating them. Germline loops: CDR1 MNHEY, CDR2 SVGAGI. The CDR3 is made up of 18 amino acids. The CDR3 nucleotides are TGTGCCAGCAGTTACTCCCTTGACGAGTCTAGCTCCTACAATGAGCAGTTCTTC. This codes for CASSYSLDESSSYNEQFF.

CDR3 nucleotides: TGTGCCACCAGCAGAGGCCGGAACACTGAAGCTTTCTTT. Residues: CATSRGRNTEAFF. The chain recombines TRBV15 with TRBJ1-1; no clear D. The V end was cut by 1 base, the J end by 1 base, with 4 bases between. The CDR3 loop spans 13 amino acids. The germline V gene encodes CDR1 LNHNV and CDR2 YYDKDF (reference sequence).

This chain uses TRBV13 with TRBJ2-5; D remains ambiguous. V was shortened by 2 bases and J by 9 bases, with 13 bases between the two germline ends. Germline V gene sequence: CDR1 PRHDT, CDR2 FYEKMQ (reference sequence). The CDR3 consists of 13 residues. The CDR3: CASSLPAEESQYF. The DNA of the CDR3 is TGTGCCAGCAGCTTACCGGCCGAGGAGTCCCAGTACTTC.

This clonotype occurred a few times. The V call is TRBV6-2 or TRBV6-3, the J call TRBJ2-6; D not resolved. Trimming left V 6 bases short and J 4 bases short, with 10 bases between. This CDR3 spans 14 amino acids. Germline V gene sequence: CDR1 MNHEY, CDR2 SVGEGT. DNA of the CDR3: TGTGCCAGCAGCCGATCGGAAGGGGCCAACGTCCTGACTTTC. Amino acids: CASSRSEGANVLTF.

This chain joins TRBV30 and TRBJ1-2, with no clear D. Trimming stripped 2 bases from V and 7 bases from J, with 8 bases between. Germline V gene lookup returns CDR1 GTSNPN and CDR2 SVGIG (reference sequence). The CDR3 runs 11 residues. This CDR3 reads CAWSMAGGYTF. The CDR3 DNA reads as TGTGCCTGGAGTATGGCGGGTGGCTACACCTTC.